The 2 T cell receptor beta chains in this list originate from one sample, sequenced in a study of T-cell reconstitution after alpha-beta-depleted transplantation in children listed by TCRdb under 2016. Libraries came from PCR. Sequencer: Illumina HiSeq 2500. To normalize quantification of the TCRbeta repertoire, the TCR libraries were built with molecular barcoding that relied on unique molecular identifiers. TCRdb took the public reads, trimmed them with fastp at Q25, ran MiXCR for clone calling and kept in-frame beta chains. CDR3 protein sequences are deduplicated, and each keeps its most common genes and DNA. The sample contains about 580,000 distinct CDR3 sequences, about 23% of them found a single time. The top ten hold roughly 13% of the sample. The meaning of the sample's treatment or condition label: allogeneic hematopoietic cell transplantation with graft depleted of TCRalphabeta T cells and CD19 B cells.

Sample: PBMCs, mostly from graft donor cells, taken 360 days after TCRalphabeta/CD19-depleted stem cell transplant. The receptor source for this set is a boy under two years old who had a stem cell transplant for acute myeloid leukemia, so the T cells may come from the graft donor.

This clonotype has at least ten counts. This chain joins TRBV20-1 and TRBJ2-3; D tentatively fits TRBD1 or TRBD2 (5 bases each). The CDR3 extends over 15 amino acids. The V end was cut by 0 bases, the J end by 6 bases, with 16 bases between. Germline-derived CDR1 and CDR2 are DFQATT and SNEGSKA (reference sequence). The CDR3 DNA follows: TGCAGTGCTAGAGATCAGTTCGGGGCGCTGGATACGCAGTATTTT. Residues: CSARDQFGALDTQYF.

The chain combines TRBV28 with TRBJ2-7; 7 bases are shared with TRBD1. V trimming: 3 bases; J trimming: 5 bases; junction bases outside the gene matches: 4. Looked up from germline, CDR1 is MDHEN and CDR2 is SYDVKM. The CDR3 length is 13 residues. The CDR3 DNA is TGTGCCAGCAGTTTGGACAGGCTGGACGAGCAGTACGTC. Translating gives CASSLDRLDEQYV.